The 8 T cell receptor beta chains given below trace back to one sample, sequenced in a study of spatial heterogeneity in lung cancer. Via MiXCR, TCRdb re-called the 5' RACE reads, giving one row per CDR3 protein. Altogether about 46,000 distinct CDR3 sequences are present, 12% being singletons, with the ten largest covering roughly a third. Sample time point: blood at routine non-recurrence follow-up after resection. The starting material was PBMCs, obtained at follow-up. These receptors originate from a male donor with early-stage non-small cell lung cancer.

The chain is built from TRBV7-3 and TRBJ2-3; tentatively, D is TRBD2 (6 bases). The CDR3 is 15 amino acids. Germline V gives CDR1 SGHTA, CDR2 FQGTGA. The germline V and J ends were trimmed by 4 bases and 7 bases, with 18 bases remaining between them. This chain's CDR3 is CASSSPAGGINTQYF. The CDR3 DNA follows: TGTGCCAGCAGCTCCCCCGCTGGGGGGATTAATACGCAGTATTTT.

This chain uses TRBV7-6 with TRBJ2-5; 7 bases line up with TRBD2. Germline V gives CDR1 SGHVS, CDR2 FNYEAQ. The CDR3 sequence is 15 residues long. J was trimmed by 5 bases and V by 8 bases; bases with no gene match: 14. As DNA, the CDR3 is TGTGCCAGCGGCACAAACGGACTAGTAGGGGAGACCCAGTACTTC. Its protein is CASGTNGLVGETQYF.

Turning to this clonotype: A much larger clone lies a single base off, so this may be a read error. CDR3 in DNA: TGTGCCAGCAGCTCCCCGCCTGCTACCCAGTACTTC. It yields the protein CASSSPPATQYF. This sequence joins TRBV7-2 and TRBJ2-5; D is unclear. There are 12 residues in the CDR3. V lost 4 bases to trimming and J lost 8 bases, with 11 bases between them. Germline V gene lookup returns CDR1 SGHTA and CDR2 FQGNSA.

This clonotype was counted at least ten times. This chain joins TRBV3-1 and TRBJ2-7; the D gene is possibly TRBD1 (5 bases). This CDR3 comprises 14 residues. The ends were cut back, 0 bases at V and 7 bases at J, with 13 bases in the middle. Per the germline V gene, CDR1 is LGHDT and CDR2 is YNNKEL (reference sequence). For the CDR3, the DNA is TGTGCCAGCAGCCAAGAGTCAGGGTCCGTGGAGCAGTACTTC. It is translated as CASSQESGSVEQYF.

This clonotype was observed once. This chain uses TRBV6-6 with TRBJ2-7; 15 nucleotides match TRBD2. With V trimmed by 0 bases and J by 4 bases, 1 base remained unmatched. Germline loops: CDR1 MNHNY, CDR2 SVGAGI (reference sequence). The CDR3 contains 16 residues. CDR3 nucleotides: TGTGCCAGCAGTTACTCAGGGACTAGCGGGAGGTACGAGCAGTACTTC. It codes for CASSYSGTSGRYEQYF.

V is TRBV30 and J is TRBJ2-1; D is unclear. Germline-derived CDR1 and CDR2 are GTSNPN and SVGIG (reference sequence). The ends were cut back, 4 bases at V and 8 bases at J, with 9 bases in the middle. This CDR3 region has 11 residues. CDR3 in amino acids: CAWTAPYEQFF. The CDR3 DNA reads TGTGCCTGGACTGCCCCCTATGAGCAGTTCTTC.

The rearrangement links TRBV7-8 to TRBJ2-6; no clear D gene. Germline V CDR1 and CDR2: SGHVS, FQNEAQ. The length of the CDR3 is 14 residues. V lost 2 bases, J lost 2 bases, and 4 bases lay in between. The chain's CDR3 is CASSLTPGANVLTF. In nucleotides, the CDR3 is TGTGCCAGCAGCTTAACCCCTGGGGCCAACGTCCTGACTTTC.

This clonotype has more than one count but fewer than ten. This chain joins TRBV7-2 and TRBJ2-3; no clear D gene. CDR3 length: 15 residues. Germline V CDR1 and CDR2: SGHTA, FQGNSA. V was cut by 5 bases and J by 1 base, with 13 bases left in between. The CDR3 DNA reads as TGTGCCAGCAGCCCCCCCGGGTACGGCACAGATACGCAGTATTTT. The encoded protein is CASSPPGYGTDTQYF.